The following is a T cell receptor (beta chain) sequence with its context. This CDR3 contains 18 residues. This sample is part of a study of technical replicates of blood from a handful of donors. The assay was immunoSEQ multiplex PCR, and TCRdb's table has in-frame clones only and misses some. The table has about 53,000 clones, more than 70% seen once. The chain uses TRBV12-2 and TRBJ1-5. TRBV12-2 is classified as a pseudogene. The receptor was isolated from a human donor in good health. Some clones in this sample may be carry-over from other donors' samples. The sample comprised PBMCs. CDR3 DNA: TGTGCAAGTCGCCCCCCAATACTGACGGTCGCCCGAGGACAGCCCCAGCATTTT. It yields the protein CASRPPILTVARGQPQHF.